These 15 T cell receptor beta chains were sequenced from one sample in a study of T-cell reconstitution after alpha-beta-depleted transplantation in children. Unique molecular identifiers were incorporated into the prepared TCRbeta library. From the PCR reads, TCRdb called clonotypes with MiXCR, one entry per CDR3 protein. In the table there are about 250,000 distinct CDR3 sequences, roughly a quarter of which are singletons. This material consisted of PBMCs, mostly from graft donor cells, taken 360 days after TCRalphabeta/CD19-depleted stem cell transplant. Receptors originate from a female patient aged 2-10 years who had a stem cell transplant for congenital amegakaryocytic thrombocytopenia, so the T cells may come from the graft donor.

V and J are TRBV11-2 and TRBJ2-7, with 10 bases that match TRBD2. After removal of 5 bases from V and 1 base from J, the junction contained 5 bases not matched to a gene. CDR1 and CDR2 from the germline V gene are SGHAT and FQNNGV. CDR3 length equals 15 residues. Here the CDR3 DNA reads TGTGCCAGCAGCCCCAATAGCGGGGGGTCCTACGAGCAGTACTTC. This sequence encodes CASSPNSGGSYEQYF.

This rearrangement joins TRBV20-1 to TRBJ2-7; 8 nucleotides match TRBD1. Germline values: CDR1 DFQATT, CDR2 SNEGSKA (reference sequence). After removal of 2 bases from V and 2 bases from J, the junction contained 5 bases not matched to a gene. CDR3 length: 14 residues. For the CDR3, the DNA is TGCAGTGCTAGAAAACGGACAGGGACCTACGAGCAGTACTTC. This codes for CSARKRTGTYEQYF.

In nucleotides, the CDR3 is TGTGCCAGCATGCTGGCACTAGCGGGAAACAATGAGCAGTTCTTC. Translating gives CASMLALAGNNEQFF. The rearrangement links TRBV25-1 to TRBJ2-1; 10 bases align to TRBD2. Losses at the gene ends were 7 bases for V and 5 bases for J; bases not matched to a gene: 8. Germline-derived CDR1 and CDR2 are MGHDK and SYGVNS. The CDR3 has 15 residues.

This clonotype was seen a few times. The chain carries TRBV10-3 and TRBJ2-7; 7 bases match TRBD2. J was trimmed by 0 bases and V by 3 bases; bases with no gene match: 5. CDR1 and CDR2 (germline): ENHRY, SYGVKD. The CDR3 contains 15 residues. The CDR3 sequence is CAISDVVAGSYEQYF. DNA of the CDR3: TGTGCCATCAGTGATGTGGTAGCGGGCTCCTACGAGCAGTACTTC.

This clonotype was seen only a few times. V usage is TRBV12-3 or TRBV12-4 and J usage is TRBJ2-5, with D maybe TRBD2 (5 bases). The ends were cut back, 6 bases at V and 5 bases at J, with 16 bases in the middle. The CDR3 totals 14 residues. CDR3 sequence: CASSNSGLRETQYF. The CDR3 nucleotides are TGTGCCAGCAGCAACAGCGGCCTGAGGGAGACCCAGTACTTC.

J is TRBJ1-4 and V is TRBV12-3 or TRBV12-4; 7 bases match TRBD1. The CDR3 has 12 amino acids. J gave up 8 bases and V 8 bases, and 5 bases lay outside the gene matches. The CDR3 nucleotides read TGTGCCAGCTCAGGGGGTGGCGAAAAACTGTTTTTT. Its translation: CASSGGGEKLFF.

The J gene is TRBJ2-3, the V gene TRBV12-3 or TRBV12-4, with 9 bases matching TRBD2. J lost 1 base, V lost 3 bases, and 2 bases had no gene match. This CDR3 comprises 15 residues. In nucleotides, the CDR3 is TGTGCCAGCAGTTTTAGCGGGGGTCGCACAGATACGCAGTATTTT. This codes for CASSFSGGRTDTQYF.

There are many counts of this clonotype. V is TRBV29-1 and J is TRBJ2-3; perhaps D is TRBD1 or TRBD2 (5 bases each). V shed 8 bases and J shed 8 bases, with 11 bases lying between them. The CDR3 has 10 residues. Germline CDR1 is SQVTM and CDR2 is ANQGSEA. The CDR3 nucleotides are TGCAGCACAGGTGCGGGTACGCAGTATTTT. Amino acid sequence: CSTGAGTQYF.

This clonotype was recorded a few times. The chain links TRBV7-3 to TRBJ2-1; weak D call: TRBD2 (7 bases). This CDR3 has 18 amino acids. Trimming removed 2 bases at V and 9 bases at J, with 26 bases between. Germline V gene sequence: CDR1 SGHTA, CDR2 FQGTGA. In nucleotides, the CDR3 is TGTGCCAGCAGCTTAGGACTAGGGAGAAAGCACATACAGGGTGAGCAGTTCTTC. It specifies CASSLGLGRKHIQGEQFF.

In its sample, this clonotype was seen a few times. V and J are TRBV4-2 and TRBJ2-1; 10 bases map to TRBD1. The ends lost 4 bases at V and 4 bases at J; junction bases unmatched: 28. The CDR3 has 23 residues. CDR1 is LGHNA, CDR2 YNFKEQ, per germline. The CDR3, as DNA: TGTGCCAGCAGCCCCGACAGGGGGCCGACTCGGCTAAATGGCGGGACAATTTACAATGAGCAGTTCTTC. It codes for CASSPDRGPTRLNGGTIYNEQFF.

This clonotype was counted at least ten times. The chain recombines TRBV28 with TRBJ2-2, with D maybe TRBD1 (6 bases). V lost 5 bases, J lost 3 bases, and 13 bases lay in between. Germline V CDR1 and CDR2: MDHEN, SYDVKM. The CDR3 runs 15 residues. The CDR3 reads CASSNRVGYTGELFF. For the CDR3, the DNA is TGTGCCAGCAGTAACAGGGTTGGGTACACCGGGGAGCTGTTTTTT.

This clonotype was detected only a few times. The chain recombines TRBV20-1 with TRBJ2-5; TRBD2 matches 12 bases. The trim removed 6 bases at V and 5 bases at J, leaving 7 bases unmatched. Germline V gene data show CDR1 as DFQATT and CDR2 as SNEGSKA (reference sequence). The CDR3 runs to 14 residues. Written as DNA, the CDR3 is TGCAGTGCGATCCCTAGCGGGAGGGTGGAGACCCAGTACTTC. Residues: CSAIPSGRVETQYF.

V usage is TRBV4-1 and J usage is TRBJ2-7; D call uncertain. Germline CDR1 is MGHRA and CDR2 is YSYEKL. Deletions cut 3 bases from V and 3 bases from J, with 9 bases between. The CDR3 totals 13 residues. The CDR3 DNA follows: TGCGCCAGCAGCCACAACGGCCACTACGAGCAGTACTTC. Its protein product is CASSHNGHYEQYF.

This clonotype occurred many times. The chain couples TRBV5-1 to TRBJ2-7; a possible D gene is TRBD1 (5 bases). The CDR3 has 12 amino acids. The ends were cut back, 0 bases at V and 5 bases at J, with 6 bases in the middle. The germline CDR1 and CDR2 sequences are SGHRS and YFSETQ. In DNA form, the CDR3 reads TGCGCCAGCAGCTTGGTCAGGGACGAGCAGTACTTC. The encoded protein is CASSLVRDEQYF.

Comment on this clonotype: A junction boundary mismatches the germline segment, possibly from a read error. The chain couples TRBV18 to TRBJ2-5; 7 positions match TRBD1. The CDR3 length is 14 residues. CDR1 KGHSH and CDR2 LQKENI come from the germline V gene. In DNA, the CDR3 is TGTGCCAGCTCACCAGAAACAGGGGTGGAGACGCAGTACTTC. Protein: CASSPETGVETQYF.